The 5 T cell receptor beta chains listed next were all sequenced from one sample in a study of T cell changes during pregnancy in multiple sclerosis. The assay was immunoSEQ multiplex PCR, and TCRdb's table has in-frame clones only and misses some. The sample contains around 52,000 clones, 92% of which appear only once. Sequenced material: CD4+ T cells from peripheral blood mononuclear cells, taken after pregnancy. Every receptor here comes from a female donor in good health, enrolled as a control in a pregnancy study.

The chain is built from TRBV6-5 and TRBJ2-7; 9 nucleotides align to TRBD1. The CDR3 is 14 residues long. Per the germline V gene, CDR1 is MNHEY and CDR2 is SVGAGI. The V gene end was trimmed by 2 bases and the J gene end by 4 bases; junction bases not matched to a gene: 3. The chain's CDR3 is CASSYDRGRYEQYF. The CDR3 DNA sequence: TGTGCCAGCAGTTACGACAGGGGGAGGTACGAGCAGTACTTC.

The V gene is TRBV6-6, the J gene TRBJ2-7; 8 positions agree with TRBD2. The CDR3 extends over 14 amino acids. Per the germline V gene, CDR1 is MNHNY and CDR2 is SVGAGI (reference sequence). The junction had 7 bases not matched to a gene; V was cut back by 6 bases and J by 3 bases. CDR3 DNA sequence: TGTGCCAGCAGATCCCCGGGGACTAGCTACGAGCAGTACTTC. Amino acid sequence: CASRSPGTSYEQYF.

This clone was found once. The chain has TRBV19 and TRBJ2-3; the match to TRBD2 covers 15 bases. This CDR3 spans 15 amino acids. Germline V CDR1 and CDR2: LNHDA, SQIVND (reference sequence). V gave up 8 bases and J gave up 8 bases; unmatched junction bases: 8. CDR3 sequence: CASGRTSGGAGTQYF. The CDR3 DNA is TGTGCCAGTGGTAGGACTAGCGGGGGGGCTGGTACGCAGTATTTT.

Only one count was recorded for this clone. V gene TRBV7-6 combines with J gene TRBJ2-3; possibly TRBD2 for D (6 bases). CDR3 size: 15 residues. Germline V gene lookup returns CDR1 SGHVS and CDR2 FNYEAQ. Trimming cost V 2 bases and J 2 bases, with 11 bases left between them. CDR3 amino acids: CASSLSGWNTDTQYF. The CDR3 bases are TGTGCCAGCAGCTTAAGCGGGTGGAACACAGATACGCAGTATTTT.

This chain connects TRBV9 to TRBJ2-3, with 10 nucleotides matching TRBD2. Germline loops: CDR1 SGDLS, CDR2 YYNGEE. The CDR3 has 16 amino acids. V shed 0 bases, J shed 3 bases, and the junction held 4 bases outside the gene matches. The CDR3 DNA sequence: TGTGCCAGCAGCGTAGCCCCTAGCGGGGGTACAGATACGCAGTATTTT. The encoded protein is CASSVAPSGGTDTQYF.